A single sample gave rise to the 20 T cell receptor beta chains below, sequenced in a study of cytomegalovirus exposure and HLA in healthy donors. Some clones are missing from TCRdb's copy, which holds only in-frame ones; the method was immunoSEQ multiplex PCR. Of around 100,000 clones listed, less than 95% were seen once; the top ten hold 0.8% to 0.9%. Sequencing used PBMCs. The receptors shown here come from a woman aged 18-35 years in good health and CMV-seronegative.

The gene calls are TRBV7-2 and TRBJ2-7; 8 bases map to TRBD2. V lost 1 base and J lost 3; bases outside the gene matches: 5. The CDR3 extends over 15 amino acids. The germline V gene has CDR1 SGHTA and CDR2 FQGNSA. CDR3 coding DNA: TGTGCCAGCAGCTTAGGCGGGAGGCTCCGCTACGAGCAGTACTTC. It specifies CASSLGGRLRYEQYF.

This chain connects TRBV2 to TRBJ2-1, with 7 nucleotides matching TRBD1. The germline CDR1 and CDR2 sequences are SNHLY and FYNNEI. V shed 6 bases, J shed 7 bases, and the junction held 6 bases outside the gene matches. The CDR3 is made up of 13 amino acids. CDR3 DNA: TGTGCCAGCAGCTACACAGGGGTGAATGAGCAGTTCTTC. Protein sequence: CASSYTGVNEQFF.

This rearrangement joins TRBV29-1 to TRBJ1-1; the D gene is possibly TRBD1 (6 bases). The CDR3 length is 13 residues. Looked up from germline, CDR1 is SQVTM and CDR2 is ANQGSEA. V was clipped by 4 bases and J by 4 bases, with 13 bases between them. The chain's CDR3 is CSVAQGTATEAFF. DNA of the CDR3: TGCAGCGTTGCACAGGGCACGGCCACTGAAGCTTTCTTT.

V and J are TRBV7-3 and TRBJ2-2; 7 bases agree with TRBD2. The V gene end was trimmed by 2 bases and the J gene end by 1 base; junction bases not matched to a gene: 4. The CDR3 is 16 residues long. The germline CDR1 and CDR2 sequences are SGHTA and FQGTGA. This chain's CDR3 is CASSLAGGGNTGELFF. CDR3 nucleotide sequence: TGTGCCAGCAGCTTAGCAGGCGGGGGGAACACCGGGGAGCTGTTTTTT.

The chain carries TRBV6-4 and TRBJ2-1, with 12 bases that match TRBD2. This CDR3 is built from 17 residues. V was clipped by 2 bases and J by 4 bases; unmatched bases: 6. CDR1 is MRHNA, CDR2 SNTAGT, per germline. The CDR3 DNA reads TGTGCCAGCAGTGACAAGGCTAGCGGGGGGGTTTACAATGAGCAGTTCTTC. This codes for CASSDKASGGVYNEQFF.

This sequence joins TRBV18 and TRBJ2-1; 7 bases agree with TRBD1. Germline CDR1 is KGHSH and CDR2 is LQKENI. V lost 2 bases to trimming and J lost 5 bases; unmatched junction nucleotides: 12. CDR3 length equals 17 residues. The CDR3 bases are TGTGCCAGCTCACCAATCTCGGGTGGGACAGTGAACAATGAGCAGTTCTTC. This gives the protein CASSPISGGTVNNEQFF.

The V call is TRBV14, the J call TRBJ2-3, with 9 bases matching TRBD1. The V gene's germline CDR1 is SGHDN and CDR2 FVKESK. V lost 3 bases, J lost 2 bases, and 9 bases stayed unmatched. The CDR3 totals 17 residues. CDR3 coding DNA: TGTGCCAGCAGCCACCTCCCCGGGACAGGGCACACAGATACGCAGTATTTT. This sequence encodes CASSHLPGTGHTDTQYF.

The chain combines TRBV10-3 with TRBJ2-7, with TRBD1 identical over 10 bases. Germline CDR1 and CDR2: ENHRY and SYGVKD. This CDR3 has 18 amino acids. The junction had 15 bases not matched to a gene; V was cut back by 3 bases and J by 4 bases. CDR3 amino acids: CAISDLGTGASDRYEQYF. CDR3 sequence (DNA): TGTGCCATCAGTGATCTCGGGACAGGGGCCAGCGATAGATACGAGCAGTACTTC.

The chain joins TRBV9 to TRBJ2-7; D perhaps matches TRBD1 (5 bases). Per the germline V gene, CDR1 is SGDLS and CDR2 is YYNGEE. Trimming took off 4 bases at V and 4 bases at J, with 15 bases between the two ends. The CDR3 runs 14 residues. The CDR3 is CASSQGSLGYEQYF. As DNA, the CDR3 is TGTGCCAGCAGCCAGGGATCGCTAGGGTACGAGCAGTACTTC.

This chain joins TRBV5-6 and TRBJ1-1; perhaps TRBD1 as D (5 bases). The CDR3 sequence is 17 residues long. Trimming shortened V by 4 bases and J by 5 bases, and 24 bases separated the two germline ends. Germline values: CDR1 SGHDT, CDR2 YYEEEE. The CDR3 is CASSLQVVAGLRTEAFF. Here the CDR3 DNA reads TGTGCCAGCAGCCTGCAGGTTGTAGCAGGGTTGCGGACTGAAGCTTTCTTT.

The chain has TRBV7-2 and TRBJ1-1, with TRBD1 matching over 7 bases. The CDR3 extends over 15 amino acids. Germline V lookup: CDR1 SGHTA, CDR2 FQGNSA. V dropped 0 bases and J dropped 3; count of bases not matched to a gene: 4. This chain's CDR3 is CASSLAGGLYTEAFF. The DNA of the CDR3 is TGTGCCAGCAGCTTAGCAGGGGGCCTATACACTGAAGCTTTCTTT.

This sequence joins TRBV9 and TRBJ1-1; TRBD1 matches 8 bases. The CDR3 totals 14 residues. Trimming cost V 0 bases and J 8 bases; bases outside gene matches: 6. Germline-derived CDR1 and CDR2 are SGDLS and YYNGEE. Here the CDR3 DNA reads TGTGCCAGCAGCGTAGGTCAGGGGGCAAACGAAGCTTTCTTT. As protein: CASSVGQGANEAFF.

The chain couples TRBV14 to TRBJ2-3; 11 positions match TRBD2. The V segment lost 4 bases and the J segment 2 bases; nucleotides outside the gene matches: 2. The CDR3 covers 15 residues. Looked up from germline, CDR1 is SGHDN and CDR2 is FVKESK. The DNA for the CDR3 is TGTGCCAGCAGCCCGGGACTAGCGGTCACAGATACGCAGTATTTT. It yields the protein CASSPGLAVTDTQYF. The whole variable domain, remainder taken from reference TRBV14 and TRBJ2-3, is EAGVTQFPSHSVIEKGQTVTLRCDPISGHDNLYWYRRVMGKEIKFLLHFVKESKQDESGMPNNRFLAERTGGTYSTLKVQPAELEDSGVYFCASSPGLAVTDTQYFGPGTRLTVL.

Note on this clone: No conserved phenylalanine or tryptophan ends this CDR3, so it is likely a read error. The limits of the CDR3 on the DNA are not certain, so only TCRdb's listed CDR3 is given. The J gene is TRBJ2-3, the V gene TRBV15; the DNA was not compared with TRBD1, the D call given in the table. Looked up from germline, CDR1 is LNHNV and CDR2 is YYDKDF (reference sequence). The CDR3 length is 13 residues, termini included. CDR3 sequence: CATSPTSGGLKRY.

The rearrangement uses TRBV18 and TRBJ2-5; the D gene is possibly TRBD2 (5 bases). V gave up 0 bases and J gave up 2 bases, with 7 bases separating them. There are 14 residues in the CDR3. Germline V CDR1 and CDR2: KGHSH, LQKENI. CDR3 amino acids: CASSPPGLQETQYF. The CDR3 coding sequence is TGTGCCAGCTCACCACCTGGACTGCAAGAGACCCAGTACTTC.

This clone was seen only once. The chain is built from TRBV2 and TRBJ2-1; a weak D match, TRBD2 (7 bases). The CDR3 totals 14 residues. Germline lookup yields CDR1 SNHLY and CDR2 FYNNEI. The germline V and J ends were trimmed by 6 bases and 7 bases, with 16 bases remaining between them. The CDR3 region is CASRRGGVENEQFF. In DNA, the CDR3 is TGTGCCAGCAGGAGGGGGGGAGTCGAAAATGAGCAGTTCTTC. Supplemented by reference TRBV2 and TRBJ2-1, the full variable domain reads EPEVTQTPSHQVTQMGQEVILRCVPISNHLYFYWYRQILGQKVEFLVSFYNNEISEKSEIFDDQFSVERPDGSNFTLKIRSTKLEDSAMYFCASRRGGVENEQFFGPGTRLTVL.

The rearrangement joins TRBV7-6 to TRBJ2-5; TRBD2 matches at 8 bases. V dropped 1 base and J dropped 4; count of bases not matched to a gene: 5. This CDR3 is built from 15 residues. Germline CDR1 SGHVS, CDR2 FNYEAQ. CDR3 in amino acids: CASSLGAGAGETQYF. The CDR3 DNA is TGTGCCAGCAGCTTAGGAGCGGGGGCAGGAGAGACCCAGTACTTC.

The genes are TRBV19 and TRBJ2-7; D unclear. V was trimmed by 5 bases and J by 3 bases, leaving 11 bases between them. Germline CDR1 LNHDA, CDR2 SQIVND (reference sequence). This CDR3 region has 13 residues. DNA for the CDR3: TGTGCCAGTAGTGGCCCTTCCGACTACGAGCAGTACTTC. Protein: CASSGPSDYEQYF.

V is TRBV4-1 and J is TRBJ2-7; TRBD1 is a possible D gene (6 bases). The V and J ends lost 0 bases and 3 bases respectively, with 12 bases between them. CDR1 MGHRA and CDR2 YSYEKL come from the germline V gene. This CDR3 has 15 residues. In DNA, the CDR3 is TGCGCCAGCAGCCAAGAACCAGGGGTAGGCTACGAGCAGTACTTC. Amino acid sequence: CASSQEPGVGYEQYF.

The CDR3 DNA reads as TGTGCCAGCAGTTACACGTATAGCTACGAGCAGTACTTC. Its translation: CASSYTYSYEQYF. The chain recombines TRBV6-5 with TRBJ2-7; no reliable D call. The V end was cut by 2 bases, the J end by 3 bases, with 8 bases between. The CDR3 contains 13 residues. From germline, CDR1 is MNHEY and CDR2 SVGAGI.